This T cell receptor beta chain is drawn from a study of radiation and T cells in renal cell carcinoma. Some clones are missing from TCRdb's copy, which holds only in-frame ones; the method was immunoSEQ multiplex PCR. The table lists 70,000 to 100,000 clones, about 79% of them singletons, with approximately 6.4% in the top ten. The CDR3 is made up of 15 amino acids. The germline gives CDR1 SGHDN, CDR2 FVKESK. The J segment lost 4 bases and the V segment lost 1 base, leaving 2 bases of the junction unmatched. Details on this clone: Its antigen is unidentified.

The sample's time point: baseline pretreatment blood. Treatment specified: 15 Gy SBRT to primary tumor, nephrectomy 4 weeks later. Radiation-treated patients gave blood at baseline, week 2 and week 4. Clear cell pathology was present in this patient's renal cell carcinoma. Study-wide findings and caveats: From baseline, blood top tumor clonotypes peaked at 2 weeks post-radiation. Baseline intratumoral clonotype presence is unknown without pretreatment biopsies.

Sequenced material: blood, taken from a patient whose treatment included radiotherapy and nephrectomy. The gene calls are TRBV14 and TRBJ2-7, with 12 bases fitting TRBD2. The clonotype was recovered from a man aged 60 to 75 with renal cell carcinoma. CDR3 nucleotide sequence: TGTGCCAGCAGCCAAGGACTAGCGGGAGTTTACGAGCAGTACTTC. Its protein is CASSQGLAGVYEQYF.